This T cell receptor beta chain is from a study of blood T cell repertoires in COVID-19. Study as a whole: COVID-19 samples, acute and convalescent, were from the United States, Italy and Spain. T cells, B-cell-depleted T cells, or PBMCs supplied cDNA or gDNA.

In the study's own analysis: Estimation of nucleated cell counts was performed using reference gene primer amplification. TCRdb's copy holds only in-frame clones and misses some; the assay was immunoSEQ multiplex PCR. The DNA gave D and trimming, while V, J and clone size come from that table. The sample gives over 60,000 clones, approximately 86% of which show up once; around 16% is in the top ten. About this clone itself: A read error may produce the germline difference seen at one junction end.

Germline CDR1 is SEHNR and CDR2 is FQNEAQ (reference sequence). CDR3 size: 15 residues. The sequence came from an elderly man with active COVID-19. Material for sequencing was peripheral blood. The rearrangement joins TRBV7-9 to TRBJ2-7; D call uncertain. CDR3 coding DNA: TGTGCCAGCAGCTCCCCCGTTTATAGTAGTTCTCTGCTACACTTC. Protein sequence: CASSSPVYSSSLLHF.